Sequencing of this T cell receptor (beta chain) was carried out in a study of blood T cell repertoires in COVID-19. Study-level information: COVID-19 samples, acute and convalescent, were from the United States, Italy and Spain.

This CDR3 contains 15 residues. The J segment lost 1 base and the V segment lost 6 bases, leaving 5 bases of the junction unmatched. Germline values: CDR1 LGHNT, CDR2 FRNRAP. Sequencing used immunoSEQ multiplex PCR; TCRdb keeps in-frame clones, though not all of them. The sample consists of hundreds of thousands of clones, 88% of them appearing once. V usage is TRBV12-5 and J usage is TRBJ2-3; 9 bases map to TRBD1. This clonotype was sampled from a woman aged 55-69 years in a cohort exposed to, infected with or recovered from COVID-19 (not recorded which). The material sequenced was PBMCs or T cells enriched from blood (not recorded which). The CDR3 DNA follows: TGTGCTAGTGGATGGACAGGGGCCGGCACAGATACGCAGTATTTT. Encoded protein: CASGWTGAGTDTQYF.